The next 17 T cell receptor beta chains were all read from a single sample in a study of T cell responses to AZD1222 COVID-19 vaccine. TCRdb's copy holds only in-frame clones and misses some; the assay was immunoSEQ multiplex PCR. The table includes about 150,000 clones, just under 95% detected once. The sequencing here drew on peripheral blood, taken on day 0 of AZD1222 vaccination. The receptors were sampled from an adult in good health.

This chain joins TRBV19 and TRBJ1-2; 9 bases map to TRBD1. Germline V gene data show CDR1 as LNHDA and CDR2 as SQIVND (reference sequence). Unmatched junction bases numbered 5, after V lost 7 bases and J lost 2 bases. The length of the CDR3 is 14 residues. The CDR3 protein is CASTVTGGNYGYTF. CDR3 in DNA: TGTGCCAGTACCGTGACAGGGGGAAACTATGGCTACACCTTC.

This chain uses TRBV4-3 with TRBJ1-5; D possibly corresponds to TRBD1 (6 bases). With 1 base removed from V and 6 bases from J, the gap between germline ends came to 13 bases. This CDR3 is 15 amino acids long. The germline gives CDR1 LGHNA, CDR2 YSLEER. The CDR3 DNA reads as TGCGCCAGCAGCCAAGTAACAGGGAAAGGTCAGCCCCAGCATTTT. Translated, it gives CASSQVTGKGQPQHF.

The chain uses TRBV7-9 and TRBJ2-3, with TRBD2 matching over 14 bases. CDR3 length: 16 residues. Germline V CDR1 and CDR2: SEHNR, FQNEAQ (reference sequence). J was trimmed by 5 bases and V by 7 bases; bases with no gene match: 8. The CDR3 nucleotides read TGTGCCAGCACCTTCACCGGGACTAGCGGGGGAGATACGCAGTATTTT. Residues: CASTFTGTSGGDTQYF.

The chain is built from TRBV29-1 and TRBJ1-1; D is possibly TRBD1 (5 bases). The CDR3 has 17 residues. Germline CDR1 SQVTM, CDR2 ANQGSEA. V lost 6 bases and J lost 8, with 31 bases in between. CDR3 region: CSVTGFRGEGWQREAFF. The DNA for the CDR3 is TGCAGCGTGACCGGATTCCGGGGCGAGGGATGGCAAAGGGAAGCTTTCTTT.

This clone appeared a few times. The V and J genes are TRBV27 and TRBJ1-6; D possibly corresponds to TRBD1 (5 bases). Germline lookup yields CDR1 MNHEY and CDR2 SMNVEV (reference sequence). The CDR3 sequence is 15 residues long. V was cut by 2 bases and J by 9 bases, with 14 bases left in between. The CDR3 nucleotides are TGTGCCAGCAGTTTAAGGGACCCTAGGGGTTCACCCCTCCACTTT. As protein: CASSLRDPRGSPLHF.

The chain is built from TRBV7-2 and TRBJ1-1; D possibly corresponds to TRBD1 (6 bases). Trimming left V 4 bases short and J 0 bases short, with 15 bases between. The germline V gene encodes CDR1 SGHTA and CDR2 FQGNSA. CDR3 length: 16 residues. CDR3 DNA: TGTGCCAGCAGCTCCCGGGGGCTGAGCATGAACACTGAAGCTTTCTTT. It translates to CASSSRGLSMNTEAFF. Filled out from reference TRBV7-2 and TRBJ1-1, the complete variable domain reads GAGVSQSPSNKVTEKGKDVELRCDPISGHTALYWYRQSLGQGLEFLIYFQGNSAPDKSGLPSDRFSAERTGGSVSTLTIQRTQQEDSAVYLCASSSRGLSMNTEAFFGQGTRLTVV.

This chain connects TRBV19 to TRBJ2-1; the match to TRBD1 covers 8 bases. Trimming took 8 bases from V and 7 from J; bases not matched to a gene: 7. The CDR3 runs 13 residues. Germline V gene lookup returns CDR1 LNHDA and CDR2 SQIVND (reference sequence). CDR3 in DNA: TGTGCCAGTCAAGACAGGGGTGTGAATGAGCAGTTCTTC. This encodes CASQDRGVNEQFF.

This chain connects TRBV19 to TRBJ1-5; tentative D call: TRBD1 (5 bases). V gave up 7 bases and J gave up 7 bases, with 17 bases separating them. Germline assignment: CDR1 LNHDA and CDR2 SQIVND (reference sequence). CDR3 length: 14 residues. The CDR3 DNA is TGTGCCAGTACTCCCCGGACGGGGGACCAGCCCCAGCATTTT. Its translation is CASTPRTGDQPQHF.

This clone has at least ten counts. The rearrangement uses TRBV3-1 (or the pseudogene TRBV3-2) and TRBJ2-7; no firm D call. The CDR3 consists of 14 residues. From germline, CDR1 is LGHDT and CDR2 YNNKEL (reference sequence). V lost 4 bases, J lost 2 bases, and 12 bases lay in between. CDR3 DNA: TGTGCCAGCAGCCCCCACAAGGAAACCTACGAGCAGTACTTC. This sequence encodes CASSPHKETYEQYF.

The genes are TRBV27 and TRBJ2-7; either TRBD1 or TRBD2 may fit D (5 bases each). Germline CDR1 and CDR2: MNHEY and SMNVEV (reference sequence). CDR3 length equals 15 residues. V was clipped by 2 bases and J by 4 bases, with 15 bases between them. As DNA, the CDR3 is TGTGCCAGCAGTTTACAGGGACGCGGATTATACGAGCAGTACTTC. It encodes CASSLQGRGLYEQYF.

The V call is TRBV6-5, the J call TRBJ1-2; D is ambiguous. The CDR3 has 12 amino acids. Between the trimmed V and J ends, which lost 0 bases and 11 bases, there was a span of 10 bases. The V gene's germline CDR1 is MNHEY and CDR2 SVGAGI. The CDR3 protein is CASSYSGQAYTF. DNA for the CDR3: TGTGCCAGCAGTTACTCGGGTCAGGCATACACCTTC.

The genes are TRBV5-6 and TRBJ1-2, with a weak D call TRBD1 (5 bases). The CDR3 covers 13 residues. CDR1 is SGHDT, CDR2 YYEEEE, per germline. Trimming removed 3 bases from V and 6 bases from J, with 12 bases in between. The CDR3: CASSSTAGHGYTF. The CDR3 region has the DNA TGTGCCAGCAGCTCGACTGCGGGGCATGGCTACACCTTC.

The V and J genes are TRBV5-1 and TRBJ2-3, with 9 bases that match TRBD2. Trimming removed 4 bases from V and 2 bases from J; junction bases left unmatched: 14. Germline V gene data show CDR1 as SGHRS and CDR2 as YFSETQ. The CDR3 is 18 residues long. This CDR3 reads CASSAGSGGRGHTDTQYF. CDR3 in DNA: TGCGCCAGCAGCGCAGGTAGCGGGGGCCGGGGCCACACAGATACGCAGTATTTT.

The chain employs TRBV14 and TRBJ2-7; D not resolved. V was shortened by 4 bases and J by 3 bases, with 16 bases between the two germline ends. Germline loops: CDR1 SGHDN, CDR2 FVKESK. The CDR3 sequence is 15 residues long. CDR3: CASSPGVGFGYEQYF. CDR3 nucleotides: TGTGCCAGCAGCCCAGGAGTGGGGTTCGGCTACGAGCAGTACTTC.

This clone is a singleton in its sample. The V call is TRBV19, the J call TRBJ1-6, with a weak D call TRBD1 (5 bases). This CDR3 contains 15 residues. V was trimmed by 5 bases and J by 3 bases, leaving 11 bases between them. Germline V lookup: CDR1 LNHDA, CDR2 SQIVND (reference sequence). The CDR3 is CASSGGTDYNSPLHF. CDR3 DNA sequence: TGTGCCAGTAGTGGCGGGACGGACTATAATTCACCCCTCCACTTT.

The J gene is TRBJ1-2, the V gene TRBV7-2; D is possibly TRBD1 (6 bases). The germline V gene has CDR1 SGHTA and CDR2 FQGNSA. The CDR3 has 16 residues. V gave up 0 bases and J gave up 4 bases, with 15 bases separating them. The CDR3 loop reads CASSLAGAPGGYGYTF. Written as DNA, the CDR3 is TGTGCCAGCAGCTTAGCGGGGGCGCCCGGGGGCTATGGCTACACCTTC.

This rearrangement joins TRBV19 to TRBJ2-6; TRBD1 might be the D (5 bases). CDR3 length: 14 amino acids. Germline CDR1 is LNHDA and CDR2 is SQIVND (reference sequence). V was shortened by 4 bases and J by 4 bases, with 8 bases between the two germline ends. The CDR3 region is CASSRGSGANVLTF. In nucleotides, the CDR3 is TGTGCCAGTAGTAGGGGCTCCGGGGCCAACGTCCTGACTTTC.